This T cell receptor (beta chain) was documented in a study of cytomegalovirus exposure and HLA in healthy donors (TCRdb year 2017). About the investigation overall: According to a later analysis, the 110 or so validation repertoires were produced on the same platform as the 680 or so repertoires of the first cohort. A separate validation cohort of roughly 110 different subjects was used in addition to the approximately 610-subject first cohort. High-throughput TCR immunosequencing, statistical association of individual TCRs with disease status, and machine learning were combined to predict cytomegalovirus infection status. The study was designed to test whether signatures of past pathogen exposure could be identified by cataloging public T cell receptors.

In the case of this clone: Which antigen it targets is not known. Base qualities are not provided; no much larger clone lies one nucleotide away.

CDR3 length: 15 amino acids, cysteine to phenylalanine. CDR3 DNA is the only sequence kept; it has 45 bases, read in frame from the first base. Here V drops 5 bases and J drops 2 bases, and the junction holds 5 bases not matched to any gene. Via the germline V gene, CDR1 is SGHNT and CDR2 YENEEA. Results and caveats for the whole study, not just this receptor: The authors suggested that the approach could potentially be generalized to other disease states and immunological phenotypes. All 130 or so repertoires were used to score co-occurrence in the validation cohort in a later analysis, because that analysis had no HLA typing for the cohort. In both the original and validation cohorts, the classifier was reported to diagnose cytomegalovirus status with high specificity and sensitivity. Of the cluster scores, roughly 95% were above 0 in a later analysis, which found that TCRs clustered in the first cohort also tended to co-occur in the roughly 130 validation repertoires. Across donors, most TCR sequences were observed very rarely, whereas some public TCRs were present in many individuals. A few of the identified cytomegalovirus-associated TCR beta chains were confirmed in vitro to be specific for cytomegalovirus antigens. The study gave a list of about 160 TCR beta chains associated with cytomegalovirus.

The donors were included in the validation cohort of 100 to 150 subjects, a group kept apart from the approximately 700-subject first cohort. Receptor libraries were prepared by the immunoSEQ multiplex PCR assay. The paper's processing steps were these. A statistical classification framework was built for diagnosing cytomegalovirus status from the catalog of TCR beta chain sequences. TCRdb stores this immuneACCESS table with in-frame sequences only. Part of the clones is absent; in the studies checked, under half of the shortfall reflects unresolved V genes, and no reason is known for the rest. For V, J and clone size, that table is used; D and trimming come from the DNA. The sample includes 140,000 or so clones, with 89% observed a single time. Together, the top ten hold around 9% of the sample.

This TCR came from a woman aged 18 to 35 in good health and CMV-seropositive. The chain is made from TRBV11-3 and TRBJ2-1, with 8 bases in between that match TRBD1. Sequenced sample: PBMCs. The CDR3 region: CASSPGTGAYNEQFF. Read as DNA, the sequence is TGTGCCAGCAGCCCCGGGACAGGAGCCTACAATGAGCAGTTCTTC.